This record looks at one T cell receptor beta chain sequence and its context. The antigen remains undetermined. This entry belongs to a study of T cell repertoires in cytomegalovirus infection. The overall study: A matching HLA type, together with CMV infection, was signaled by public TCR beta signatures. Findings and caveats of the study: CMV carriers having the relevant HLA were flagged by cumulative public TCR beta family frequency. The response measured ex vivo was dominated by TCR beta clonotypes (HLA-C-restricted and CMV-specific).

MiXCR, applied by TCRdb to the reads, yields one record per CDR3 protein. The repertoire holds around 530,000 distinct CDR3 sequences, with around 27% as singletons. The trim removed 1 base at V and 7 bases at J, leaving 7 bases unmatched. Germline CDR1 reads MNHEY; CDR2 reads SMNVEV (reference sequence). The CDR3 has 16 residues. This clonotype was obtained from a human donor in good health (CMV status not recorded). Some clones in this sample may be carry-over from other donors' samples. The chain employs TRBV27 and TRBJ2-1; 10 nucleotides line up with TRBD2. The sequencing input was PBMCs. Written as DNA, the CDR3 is TGTGCCAGCAGTTTATTAGGCCTAGCGGGAGATAATGAGCAGTTCTTC. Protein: CASSLLGLAGDNEQFF.